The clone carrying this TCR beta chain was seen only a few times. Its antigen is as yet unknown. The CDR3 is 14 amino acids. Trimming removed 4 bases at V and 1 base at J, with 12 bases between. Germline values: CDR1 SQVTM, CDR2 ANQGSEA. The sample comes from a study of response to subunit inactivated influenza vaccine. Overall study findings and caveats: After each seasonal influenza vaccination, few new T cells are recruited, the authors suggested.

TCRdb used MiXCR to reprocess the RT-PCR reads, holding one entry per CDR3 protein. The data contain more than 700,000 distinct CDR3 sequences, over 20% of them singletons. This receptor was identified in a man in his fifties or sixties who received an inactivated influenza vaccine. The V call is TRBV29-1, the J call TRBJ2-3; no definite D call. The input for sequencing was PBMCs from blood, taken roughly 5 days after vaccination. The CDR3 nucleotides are TGCAGCGTTGCCGCAGGCACGGGCACAGATACGCAGTATTTT. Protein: CSVAAGTGTDTQYF.